This T cell receptor (beta chain) is drawn from a study of T cell repertoires in cytomegalovirus infection. Study overall: Based on public TCR beta signatures, there were indications of CMV infection and of a matching HLA type. Study-level results: HLA-C-restricted CMV clonotypes gave the most frequent clonotype in two of eight donors. Cumulative frequency (of public TCR beta family members) identified carriers of CMV plus the relevant HLA.

There are many counts of this clonotype. The antigen remains undetermined. One junction end disagrees with the germline gene, perhaps due to a read error. The CDR3 is made up of 15 amino acids. The germline V gene has CDR1 SGHTA and CDR2 FQGNSA. TCRdb redid the calling of the reads with MiXCR, one entry per CDR3 protein. The repertoire consists of 290,000 or so distinct CDR3 sequences, with about 25% occurring once and the leading ten covering over 11%. The clonotype was recovered from a human donor in good health (CMV status not recorded). Some clones in this sample may be carry-over from other donors' samples. The source material was PBMCs. The rearrangement uses TRBV7-2 and TRBJ2-4; 9 positions match TRBD2. This chain's CDR3 is CASTLAGDVKNIQYF. For the CDR3, the DNA is TGTGCCAGCACCTTAGCGGGAGACGTCAAAAACATTCAGTACTTC.